The 4 T cell receptor beta chains below come from one sample, sequenced in a study of blood T cell repertoires in COVID-19 (TCRdb year 2020). Receptor amplification or capture employed the immunoSEQ multiplex PCR assay. The source is immuneACCESS, and TCRdb retained only in-frame sequences with V and J called. Part of the clones is not carried over; for the studies checked, unresolved V genes explain less than half of this, and the remainder is unexplained. The sample data list tens of thousands of clones, and 70% to 90% of these were observed just once. About 10% of the sample comes from the top ten. The material sequenced was peripheral blood. The receptors come from a man aged 50 or older with active COVID-19.

This chain connects TRBV30 to TRBJ1-6; D gene unclear. V was shortened by 3 bases and J by 0 bases, with 6 bases between the two germline ends. The CDR3 covers 14 residues. CDR1 and CDR2 (germline): GTSNPN, SVGIG (reference sequence). In DNA form, the CDR3 reads TGTGCCTGGAGGGGGAGCTCCTATAATTCACCCCTCCACTTT. Protein sequence: CAWRGSSYNSPLHF.

Written as DNA, the CDR3 is TGTGCCAGCAGCTTAACGAGCGGGAGAACCCACGAGCAGTACTTC. Amino acids: CASSLTSGRTHEQYF. The V and J genes are TRBV7-2 and TRBJ2-7; 8 nucleotides agree with TRBD2. The CDR3 has 15 residues. The V gene end was trimmed by 2 bases and the J gene end by 5 bases; junction bases not matched to a gene: 8. CDR1 is SGHTA, CDR2 FQGNSA, per germline.

The chain links TRBV6-5 to TRBJ2-1, with D possibly matching TRBD2 (6 bases). The germline V and J ends were trimmed by 10 bases and 12 bases, with 22 bases remaining between them. The CDR3 is made up of 13 amino acids. The V gene's germline CDR1 is MNHEY and CDR2 SVGAGI. The CDR3 protein is CATQTDLRGWQFF. Here the CDR3 DNA reads TGTGCCACCCAAACCGATTTGCGGGGATGGCAGTTCTTC.

The J gene is TRBJ2-5, the V gene TRBV11-2, with 13 bases matching TRBD2. In germline, CDR1 is SGHAT, CDR2 FQNNGV. This CDR3 region has 17 residues. J gave up 5 bases and V 3 bases, and 9 bases lay outside the gene matches. The CDR3 bases are TGTGCCAGCAGCTTTATCACTAGCGGGGGGGTACAGGAGACCCAGTACTTC. Its translation: CASSFITSGGVQETQYF.